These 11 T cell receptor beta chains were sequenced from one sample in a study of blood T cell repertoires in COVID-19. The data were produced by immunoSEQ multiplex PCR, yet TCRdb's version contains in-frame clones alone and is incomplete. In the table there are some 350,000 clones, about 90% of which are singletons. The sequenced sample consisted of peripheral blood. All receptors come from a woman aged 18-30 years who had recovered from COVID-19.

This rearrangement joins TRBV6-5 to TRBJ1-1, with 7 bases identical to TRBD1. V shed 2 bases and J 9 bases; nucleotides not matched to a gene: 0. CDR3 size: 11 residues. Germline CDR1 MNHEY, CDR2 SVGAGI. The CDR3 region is CASSYRGQAFF. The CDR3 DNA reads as TGTGCCAGCAGTTACAGGGGGCAAGCTTTCTTT.

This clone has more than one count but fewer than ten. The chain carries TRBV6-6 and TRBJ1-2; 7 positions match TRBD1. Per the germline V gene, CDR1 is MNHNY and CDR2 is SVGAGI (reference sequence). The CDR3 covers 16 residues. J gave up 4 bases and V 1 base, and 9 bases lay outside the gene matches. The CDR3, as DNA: TGTGCCAGCAGTTACTTAGACCGGGACAGCAGCTATGGCTACACCTTC. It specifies CASSYLDRDSSYGYTF.

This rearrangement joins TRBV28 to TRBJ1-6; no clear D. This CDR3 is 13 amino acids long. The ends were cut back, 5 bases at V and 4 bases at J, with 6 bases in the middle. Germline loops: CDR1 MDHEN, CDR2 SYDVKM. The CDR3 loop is CASSPHYNSPLHF. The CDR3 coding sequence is TGTGCCAGCAGTCCCCATTATAATTCACCCCTCCACTTT.

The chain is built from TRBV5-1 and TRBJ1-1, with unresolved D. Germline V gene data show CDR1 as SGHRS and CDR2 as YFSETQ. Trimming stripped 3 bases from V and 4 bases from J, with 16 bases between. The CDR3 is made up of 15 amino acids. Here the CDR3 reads CASSSGSYSGTEAFF. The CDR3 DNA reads TGCGCCAGCAGCTCCGGATCTTACTCGGGCACTGAAGCTTTCTTT.

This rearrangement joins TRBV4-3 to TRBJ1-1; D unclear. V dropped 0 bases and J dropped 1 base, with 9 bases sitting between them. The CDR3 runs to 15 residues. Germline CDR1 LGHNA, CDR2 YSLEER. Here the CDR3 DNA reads TGCGCCAGCAGCCAAGATGGAGAAGCGAACACTGAAGCTTTCTTT. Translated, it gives CASSQDGEANTEAFF.

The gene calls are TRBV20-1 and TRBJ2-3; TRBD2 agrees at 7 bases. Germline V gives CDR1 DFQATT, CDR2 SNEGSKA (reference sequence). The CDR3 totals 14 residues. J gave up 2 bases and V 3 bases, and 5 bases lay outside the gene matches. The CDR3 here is CSASQAGNTDTQYF. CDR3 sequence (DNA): TGCAGTGCTAGTCAAGCGGGGAACACAGATACGCAGTATTTT.

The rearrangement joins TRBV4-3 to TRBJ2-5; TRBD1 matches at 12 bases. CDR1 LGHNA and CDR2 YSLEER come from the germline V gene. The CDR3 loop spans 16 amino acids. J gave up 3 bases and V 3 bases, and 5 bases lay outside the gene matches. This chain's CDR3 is CASSQRDRGLEETQYF. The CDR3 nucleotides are TGCGCCAGCAGCCAGAGGGACAGGGGGCTAGAAGAGACCCAGTACTTC.

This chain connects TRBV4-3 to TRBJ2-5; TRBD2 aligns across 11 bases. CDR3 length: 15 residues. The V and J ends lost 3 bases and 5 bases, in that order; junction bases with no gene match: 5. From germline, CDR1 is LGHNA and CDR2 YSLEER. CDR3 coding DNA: TGCGCCAGCAGCCAGACTAGCGGGACCGGGGAGACCCAGTACTTC. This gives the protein CASSQTSGTGETQYF.

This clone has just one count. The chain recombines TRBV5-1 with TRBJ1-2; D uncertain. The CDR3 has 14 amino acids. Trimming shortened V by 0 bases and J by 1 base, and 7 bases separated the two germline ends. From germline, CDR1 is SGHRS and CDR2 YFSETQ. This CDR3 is CASSLVNSNYGYTF. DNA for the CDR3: TGCGCCAGCAGCTTGGTAAACAGTAACTATGGCTACACCTTC.

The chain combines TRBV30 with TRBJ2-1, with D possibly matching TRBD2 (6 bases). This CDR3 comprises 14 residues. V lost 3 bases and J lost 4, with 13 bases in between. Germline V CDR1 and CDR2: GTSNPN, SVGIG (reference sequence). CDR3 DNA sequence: TGTGCCTGGAGCACGGGAGTTGAGTACAATGAGCAGTTCTTC. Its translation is CAWSTGVEYNEQFF.

CDR3 residues: CASSFLLAETQYF. For the CDR3, the DNA is TGTGCCAGCAGCTTTCTACTAGCGGAGACCCAGTACTTC. The chain links TRBV7-2 to TRBJ2-5; the match to TRBD2 covers 7 bases. There are 13 residues in the CDR3. Germline V CDR1 and CDR2: SGHTA, FQGNSA. The junction had 3 bases not matched to a gene; V was cut back by 3 bases and J by 5 bases.